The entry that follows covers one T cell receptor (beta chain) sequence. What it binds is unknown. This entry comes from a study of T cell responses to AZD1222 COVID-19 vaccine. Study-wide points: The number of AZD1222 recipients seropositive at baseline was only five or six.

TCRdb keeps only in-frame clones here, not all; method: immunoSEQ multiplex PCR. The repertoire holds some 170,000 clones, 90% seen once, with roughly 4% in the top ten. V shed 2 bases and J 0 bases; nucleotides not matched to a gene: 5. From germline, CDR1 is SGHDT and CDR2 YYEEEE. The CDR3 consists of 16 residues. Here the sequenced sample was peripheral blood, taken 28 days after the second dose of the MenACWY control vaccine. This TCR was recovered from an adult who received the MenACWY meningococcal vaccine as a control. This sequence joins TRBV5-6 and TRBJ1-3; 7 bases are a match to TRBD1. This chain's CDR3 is CASSLGGGSSGNTIYF. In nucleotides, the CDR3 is TGTGCCAGCAGCTTAGGGGGCGGAAGCTCTGGAAACACCATATATTTT.